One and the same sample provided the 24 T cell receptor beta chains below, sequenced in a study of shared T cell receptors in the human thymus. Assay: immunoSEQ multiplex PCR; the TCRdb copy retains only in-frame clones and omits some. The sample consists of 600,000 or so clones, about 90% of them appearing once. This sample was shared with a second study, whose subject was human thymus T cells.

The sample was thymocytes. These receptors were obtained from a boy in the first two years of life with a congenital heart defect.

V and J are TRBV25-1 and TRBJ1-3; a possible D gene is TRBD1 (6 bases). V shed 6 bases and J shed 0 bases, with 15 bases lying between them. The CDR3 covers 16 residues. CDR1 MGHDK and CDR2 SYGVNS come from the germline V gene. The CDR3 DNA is TGTGCCAGCAGGATGGGGGGGCCTTTCTCTGGAAACACCATATATTTT. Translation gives CASRMGGPFSGNTIYF.

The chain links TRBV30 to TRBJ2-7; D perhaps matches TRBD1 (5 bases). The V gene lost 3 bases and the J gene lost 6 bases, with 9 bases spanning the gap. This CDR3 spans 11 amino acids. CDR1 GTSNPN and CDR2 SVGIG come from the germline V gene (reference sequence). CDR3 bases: TGTGCCTGGAGCCATAGGGGCGAGCAGTACTTC. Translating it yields CAWSHRGEQYF.

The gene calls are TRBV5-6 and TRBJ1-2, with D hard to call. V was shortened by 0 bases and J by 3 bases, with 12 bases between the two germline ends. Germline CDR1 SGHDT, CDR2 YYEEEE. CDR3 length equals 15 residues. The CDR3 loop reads CASSLGADFYYGYTF. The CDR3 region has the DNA TGTGCCAGCAGCTTGGGGGCGGACTTCTACTATGGCTACACCTTC.

DNA for the CDR3: TGTGCCAGCAGTGGGGCGGCCCTAGGGTACGAGCAGTACTTC. Translating gives CASSGAALGYEQYF. This rearrangement joins TRBV27 to TRBJ2-7; D might be TRBD1 (5 bases). CDR3 length: 14 residues. Trimming cost V 5 bases and J 4 bases, with 15 bases left between them. The V gene's germline CDR1 is MNHEY and CDR2 SMNVEV (reference sequence).

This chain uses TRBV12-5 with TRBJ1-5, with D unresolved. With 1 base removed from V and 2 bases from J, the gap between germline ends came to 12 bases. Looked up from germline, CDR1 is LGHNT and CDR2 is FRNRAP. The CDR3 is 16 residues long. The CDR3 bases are TGTGCTAGTGGTTTGGATGACTGGTATGGCAATCAGCCCCAGCATTTT. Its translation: CASGLDDWYGNQPQHF.

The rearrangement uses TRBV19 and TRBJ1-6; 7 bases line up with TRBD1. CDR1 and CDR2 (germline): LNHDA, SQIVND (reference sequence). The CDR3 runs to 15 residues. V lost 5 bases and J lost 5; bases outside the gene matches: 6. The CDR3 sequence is CASSQGTAHNSPLHF. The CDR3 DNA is TGTGCCAGTAGTCAAGGGACAGCCCATAATTCACCCCTCCACTTT.

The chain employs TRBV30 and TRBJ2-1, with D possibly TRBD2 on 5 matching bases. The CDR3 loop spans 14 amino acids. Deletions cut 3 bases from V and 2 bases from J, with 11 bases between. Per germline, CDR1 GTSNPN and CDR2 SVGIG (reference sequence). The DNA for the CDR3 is TGTGCCTGGAGGGGTCCTAGCACCTACAATGAGCAGTTCTTC. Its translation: CAWRGPSTYNEQFF.

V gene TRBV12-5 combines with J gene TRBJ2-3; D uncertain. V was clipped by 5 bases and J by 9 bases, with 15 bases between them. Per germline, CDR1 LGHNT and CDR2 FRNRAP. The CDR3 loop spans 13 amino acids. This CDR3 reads CASGPTHSLTQYF. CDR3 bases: TGTGCTAGTGGTCCCACCCACTCGTTGACGCAGTATTTT.

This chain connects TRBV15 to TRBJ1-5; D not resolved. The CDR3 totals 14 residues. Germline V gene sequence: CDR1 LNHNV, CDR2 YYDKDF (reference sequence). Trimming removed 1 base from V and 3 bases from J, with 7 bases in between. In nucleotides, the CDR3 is TGTGCCACCAGCAGAGCCCAGATCAATCAGCCCCAGCATTTT. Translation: CATSRAQINQPQHF.

The CDR3 reads CASSMAGGPETQYF. DNA of the CDR3: TGCGCCAGCAGCATGGCGGGGGGGCCTGAGACCCAGTACTTC. The chain is built from TRBV5-1 and TRBJ2-5; 9 bases match TRBD2. This CDR3 region has 14 residues. Germline trimming cut 4 bases from V and 5 bases from J; bases unmatched to any gene: 6. In germline, CDR1 is SGHRS, CDR2 YFSETQ.

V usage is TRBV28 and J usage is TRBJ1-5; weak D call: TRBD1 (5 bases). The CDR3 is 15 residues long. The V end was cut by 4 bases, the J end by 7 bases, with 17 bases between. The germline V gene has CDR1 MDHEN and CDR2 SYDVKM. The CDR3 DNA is TGTGCCAGCAGTTCCCTCGCGGGGGTTGGACAGCCCCAGCATTTT. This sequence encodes CASSSLAGVGQPQHF.

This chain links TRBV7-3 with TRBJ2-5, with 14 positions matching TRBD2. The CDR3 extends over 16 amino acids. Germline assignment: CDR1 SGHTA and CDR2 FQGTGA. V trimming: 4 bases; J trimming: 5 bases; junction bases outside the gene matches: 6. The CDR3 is CASSSGLAGDGETQYF. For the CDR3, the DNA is TGTGCCAGCAGCTCGGGACTAGCGGGGGATGGGGAGACCCAGTACTTC.

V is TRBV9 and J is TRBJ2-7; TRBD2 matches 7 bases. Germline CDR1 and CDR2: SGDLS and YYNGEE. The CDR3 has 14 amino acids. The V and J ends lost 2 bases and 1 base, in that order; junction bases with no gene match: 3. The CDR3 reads CASSVGRVSYEQYF. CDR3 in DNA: TGTGCCAGCAGCGTGGGGAGGGTTTCCTACGAGCAGTACTTC.

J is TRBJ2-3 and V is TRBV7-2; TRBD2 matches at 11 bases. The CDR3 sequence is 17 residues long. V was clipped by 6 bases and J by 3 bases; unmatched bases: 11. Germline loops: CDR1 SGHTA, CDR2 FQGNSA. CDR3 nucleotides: TGTGCCAGCAGACAAGGTAGCGGGGGGGCCGGTACAGATACGCAGTATTTT. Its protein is CASRQGSGGAGTDTQYF.

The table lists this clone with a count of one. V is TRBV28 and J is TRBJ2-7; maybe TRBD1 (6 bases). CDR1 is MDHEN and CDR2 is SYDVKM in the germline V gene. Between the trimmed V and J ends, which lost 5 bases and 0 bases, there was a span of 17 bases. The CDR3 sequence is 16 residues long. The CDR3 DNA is TGTGCCAGCAGTCCCAGGACAGCCGCCAGCTCCTACGAGCAGTACTTC. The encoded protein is CASSPRTAASSYEQYF.

CDR3 in amino acids: CAWTPSSRRPDTQYF. The CDR3 DNA follows: TGTGCCTGGACCCCCTCTAGCAGACGCCCGGATACGCAGTATTTT. The rearrangement links TRBV30 to TRBJ2-3; TRBD2 is a possible D gene (5 bases). The CDR3 length is 15 residues. Germline V gene sequence: CDR1 GTSNPN, CDR2 SVGIG (reference sequence). Trimming removed 4 bases from V and 6 bases from J, with 20 bases in between. Supplemented by reference TRBV30 and TRBJ2-3, the full variable domain reads SQTIHQWPATLVQPVGSPLSLECTVEGTSNPNLYWYRQAAGRGLQLLFYSVGIGQISSEVPQNLSASRPQDRQFILSSKKLLLSDSGFYLCAWTPSSRRPDTQYFGPGTRLTVL.

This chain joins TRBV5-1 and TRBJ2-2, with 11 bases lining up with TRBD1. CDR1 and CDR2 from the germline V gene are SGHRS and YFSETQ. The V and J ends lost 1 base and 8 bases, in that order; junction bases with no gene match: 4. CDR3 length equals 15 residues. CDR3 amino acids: CASSLRTGGAGELFF. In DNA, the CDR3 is TGCGCCAGCAGCTTGAGGACAGGGGGCGCGGGGGAGCTGTTTTTT.

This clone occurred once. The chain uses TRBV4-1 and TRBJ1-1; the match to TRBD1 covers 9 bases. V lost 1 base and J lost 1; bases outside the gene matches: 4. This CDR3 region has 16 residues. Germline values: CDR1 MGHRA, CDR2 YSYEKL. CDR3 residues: CASSQAPDRGNTEAFF. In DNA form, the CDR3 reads TGCGCCAGCAGCCAAGCACCGGACAGGGGGAACACTGAAGCTTTCTTT.

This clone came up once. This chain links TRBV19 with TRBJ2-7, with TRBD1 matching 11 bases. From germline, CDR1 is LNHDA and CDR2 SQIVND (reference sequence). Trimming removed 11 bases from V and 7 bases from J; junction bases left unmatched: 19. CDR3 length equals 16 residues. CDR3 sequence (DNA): TGTGCCTGCTCAAGGGGGGTCTTGGACAGGGGGCAAGAGCAGTACTTC. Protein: CACSRGVLDRGQEQYF.

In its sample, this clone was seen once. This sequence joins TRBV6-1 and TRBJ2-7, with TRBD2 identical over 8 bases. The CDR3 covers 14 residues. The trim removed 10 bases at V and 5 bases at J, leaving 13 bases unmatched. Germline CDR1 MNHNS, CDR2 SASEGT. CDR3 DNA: TGTGCCACCGGGGACCCCCAGCGGGAGAACGAGCAGTACTTC. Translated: CATGDPQRENEQYF.

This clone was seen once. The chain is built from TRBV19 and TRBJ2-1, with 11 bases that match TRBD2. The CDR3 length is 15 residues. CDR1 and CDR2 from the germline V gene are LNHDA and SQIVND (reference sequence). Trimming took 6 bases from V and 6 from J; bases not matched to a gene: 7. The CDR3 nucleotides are TGTGCCAGTAGGGAACTAGCGGGAGATAGCAATGAGCAGTTCTTC. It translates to CASRELAGDSNEQFF.

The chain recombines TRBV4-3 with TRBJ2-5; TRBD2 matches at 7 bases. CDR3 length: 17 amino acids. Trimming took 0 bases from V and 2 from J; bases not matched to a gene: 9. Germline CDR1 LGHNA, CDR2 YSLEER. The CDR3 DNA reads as TGCGCCAGCAGCCAAGAGAAGGTAGCGGGCTATCAAGAGACCCAGTACTTC. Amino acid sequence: CASSQEKVAGYQETQYF.

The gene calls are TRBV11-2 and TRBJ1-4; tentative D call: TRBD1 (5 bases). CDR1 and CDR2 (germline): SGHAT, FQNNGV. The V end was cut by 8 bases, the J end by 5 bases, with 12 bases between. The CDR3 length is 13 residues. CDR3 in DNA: TGTGCCAGCGGAAAACAGGAGAATGAAAAACTGTTTTTT. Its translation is CASGKQENEKLFF.

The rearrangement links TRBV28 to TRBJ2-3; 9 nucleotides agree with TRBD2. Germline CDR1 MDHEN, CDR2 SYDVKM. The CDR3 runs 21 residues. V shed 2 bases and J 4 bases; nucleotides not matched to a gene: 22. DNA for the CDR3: TGTGCCAGCAGTTTAAGGGACGAGATTCTGACTAGCGGCTCTCCCCCAGATACGCAGTATTTT. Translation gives CASSLRDEILTSGSPPDTQYF.